This T cell receptor (beta chain) is from a study of follicular helper T cells after annual influenza vaccination. This CDR3 contains 14 residues. Germline lookup yields CDR1 MNHNS and CDR2 SASEGT. The germline V and J ends were trimmed by 6 bases and 2 bases, with 14 bases remaining between them. Study-wide findings and caveats: Successive annual vaccinations recalled a recurrent oligoclonal ICOS+CD38+ cTfh response with influenza-specific clonotypes. Day 7 ICOS+CD38+ clones later appeared mostly in ICOS-CD38- cTfh. ICOS+CD38+ cTfh clonality tracked population frequency, and its change tracked circulating plasmablast change.

Clones were read by immunoSEQ multiplex PCR, and TCRdb kept only the in-frame ones, dropping some. This table holds thousands of clones, over 80% found once. The sample's time point: 2014-2015 season, 7 days after vaccination. Worth noting for this clone: Its target is unknown.

V gene TRBV6-1 combines with J gene TRBJ2-7, with TRBD1 as a possible D gene (6 bases). The specimen was CXCR5+ CD38- circulating T follicular helper cells from blood, collected 7 days after influenza vaccination. Subset of the sample: circulating Tfh, non-naive CD4+CXCR5+PD-1+ (ICOS+CD38+ or ICOS-CD38-). The clonotype originates from an adult who received the influenza vaccine. The CDR3 coding sequence is TGTGCCAGCAGCGAACGAGGACAGACCTACGAGCAGTACTTC. Amino acids: CASSERGQTYEQYF.